Listed below are T cell receptor beta chains from one sample, sequenced in a study of early T cells in non-severe SARS-CoV-2 infection. TCRdb reanalysed the 5' RACE reads using MiXCR and keeps one entry per CDR3 protein. The table lists about 110,000 distinct CDR3 sequences, about 12% of them singletons. The sample comprised whole blood. The receptors were gathered from an adult who was a healthcare worker with PCR-confirmed SARS-CoV-2 infection or an uninfected control (not recorded which). CDR3s include the opening cysteine and the closing phenylalanine or tryptophan. The D gene is left open where the match is weak. Rows may omit the clone size; those that give it use once, few, many or a size class.

V,D,size,J,DNA,CDR3
TRBV10-3,TRBD2,-,TRBJ2-2,TGTGCCATCAGTTCGGCCGGGACTAGCGTCACCGGGGAGCTGTTTTTT,CAISSAGTSVTGELFF
TRBV29-1,-,many,TRBJ2-1,TGCAGCGTTGAAGAGGCATGGAGGGGATCCTACAATGAGCAGTTCTTC,CSVEEAWRGSYNEQFF
TRBV10-3,TRBD1,-,TRBJ2-7,TGTGCCATCAGCGAACAGGGGAGTTACGAGCAGTACTTC,CAISEQGSYEQYF
TRBV10-3,-,many,TRBJ2-3,TGTGCCATCAGTGGACCGTTCAATCGCACAGATACGCAGTATTTT,CAISGPFNRTDTQYF
TRBV28,-,many,TRBJ2-1,TGTGCCAGCACCCGCCAATGGGGCGGTGGGGATGAGCAGTTCTTC,CASTRQWGGGDEQFF
TRBV25-1,-,once,TRBJ2-3,TGTGCCAGCAGCGGTATTCGACATTCTAGCACAGATACGCAGTATTTT,CASSGIRHSSTDTQYF
TRBV27,-,-,TRBJ1-2,TGTGCCAGCAGTTTGACAGCTTTAAACTATGGCTACACCTTC,CASSLTALNYGYTF
TRBV7-3,TRBD1,-,TRBJ2-7,TGTGCCAGCAGCTTCGGACAGGGGAGCGAGCAGTACTTC,CASSFGQGSEQYF
TRBV28,TRBD1,few,TRBJ1-4,TGTGCCAGCAGTTCTGCTCTGACAGGGAGGAACTATGAAAAACTGTTTTTT,CASSSALTGRNYEKLFF
TRBV10-2,-,many,TRBJ1-2,TGCGCCAGCAGTTGGGGGTTCGGCTATGGCTACACCTTC,CASSWGFGYGYTF
TRBV28,-,many,TRBJ1-2,TGTGCCAGCAGTTTAGGAGGCTATGGCTACACCTTC,CASSLGGYGYTF
TRBV28,-,-,TRBJ1-1,TGTGCCAGCAGACGGGGCAACACTGAAGCTTTCTTT,CASRRGNTEAFF
TRBV7-9,TRBD2,few,TRBJ2-3,TGTGCCAGCAGCGGGAGGGCGCCCAGCACAGATACGCAGTATTTT,CASSGRAPSTDTQYF
TRBV2,TRBD2,-,TRBJ2-2,TGTGCCAGCAGCCCAGGACTAGCGGGAGGGCTTACGAACACCGGGGAGCTGTTTTTT,CASSPGLAGGLTNTGELFF
TRBV5-1,-,few,TRBJ1-1,TGCGCCAGCAGCTCCGGAAGAAATGGCAGGAGCACTGAAGCTTTCTTT,CASSSGRNGRSTEAFF
TRBV24-1,-,-,TRBJ2-2,TGTGCCACCAGGGCCGGGACACAGAACACCGGGGAGCTGTTTTTT,CATRAGTQNTGELFF
TRBV7-9,TRBD1,many,TRBJ1-1,TGTGCCAGCAGCCCCAGACAGGGCTCGAACACTGAAGCTTTCTTT,CASSPRQGSNTEAFF
TRBV20-1,-,many,TRBJ2-5,TGCAGTGCTAGAGTAACGGGGGCAGAGACCCAGTACTTC,CSARVTGAETQYF
TRBV28,-,many,TRBJ2-7,TGTGCCAGCAGTTTATTTCGGGGTGACTACGAGCAGTACTTC,CASSLFRGDYEQYF
TRBV2,-,few,TRBJ2-7,TGTGCCAGCAGTTTCCGAACGACAACTGACTACGAGCAGTACTTC,CASSFRTTTDYEQYF
TRBV6-5,-,few,TRBJ1-1,TGTGCCAGCAGTTACGACGGCCAGAACACTGAAGCTTTCTTT,CASSYDGQNTEAFF
TRBV18,TRBD1,-,TRBJ2-6,TGTGCCAGCTCGCCTCCCCACAGGGGCGAGTCCGGGGCCAACGTCCTGACTTTC,CASSPPHRGESGANVLTF
TRBV20-1,-,-,TRBJ1-6,TGCAGTGCTAGAGATCCGGGGAAGAGAAGTAATTCACCCCTCCACTTT,CSARDPGKRSNSPLHF
TRBV24-1,-,many,TRBJ2-3,TGTGCCACCAGTGATCCGAACGGGGGCGGCACAGATACGCAGTATTTT,CATSDPNGGGTDTQYF
TRBV5-1,-,many,TRBJ1-1,TGCGCCAGCAGCTGGACACTGCTACCCGGGACCTTGAACACTGAAGCTTTCTTT,CASSWTLLPGTLNTEAFF
TRBV6-1,TRBD2,few,TRBJ2-1,TGTGCCAGCAGGGGGGGGTCCATGAGCGAGGGAACCTACAATGAGCAGTTCTTC,CASRGGSMSEGTYNEQFF
TRBV29-1,TRBD1,-,TRBJ2-3,TGCAGCGTCGTAATGGGGCCGGGACAGGGACCCACAGATACGCAGTATTTT,CSVVMGPGQGPTDTQYF